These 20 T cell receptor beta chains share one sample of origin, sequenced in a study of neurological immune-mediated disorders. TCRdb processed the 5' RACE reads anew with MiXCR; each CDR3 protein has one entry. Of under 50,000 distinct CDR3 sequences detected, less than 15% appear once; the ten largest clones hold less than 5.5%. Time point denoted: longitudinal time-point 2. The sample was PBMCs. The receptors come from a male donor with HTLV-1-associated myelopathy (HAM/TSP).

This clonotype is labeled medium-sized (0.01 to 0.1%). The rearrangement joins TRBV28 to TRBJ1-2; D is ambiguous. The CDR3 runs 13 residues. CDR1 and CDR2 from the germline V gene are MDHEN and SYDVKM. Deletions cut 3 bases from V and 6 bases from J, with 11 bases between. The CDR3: CASSFDGLNGYTF. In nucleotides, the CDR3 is TGTGCCAGCAGTTTTGATGGCTTAAATGGCTACACCTTC.

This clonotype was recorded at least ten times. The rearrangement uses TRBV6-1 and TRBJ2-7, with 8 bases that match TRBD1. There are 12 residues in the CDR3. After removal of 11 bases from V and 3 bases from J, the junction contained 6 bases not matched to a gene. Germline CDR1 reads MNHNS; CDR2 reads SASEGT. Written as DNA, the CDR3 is TGTGCCTGCCGACAGGGGAACTACGAGCAGTACTTC. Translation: CACRQGNYEQYF.

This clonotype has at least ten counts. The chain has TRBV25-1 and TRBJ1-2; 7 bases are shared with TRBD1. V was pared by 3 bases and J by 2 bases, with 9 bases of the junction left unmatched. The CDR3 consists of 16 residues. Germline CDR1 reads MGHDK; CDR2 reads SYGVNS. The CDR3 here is CASSDIQGPANYGYTF. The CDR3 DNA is TGTGCCAGCAGTGACATACAGGGGCCCGCGAACTATGGCTACACCTTC.

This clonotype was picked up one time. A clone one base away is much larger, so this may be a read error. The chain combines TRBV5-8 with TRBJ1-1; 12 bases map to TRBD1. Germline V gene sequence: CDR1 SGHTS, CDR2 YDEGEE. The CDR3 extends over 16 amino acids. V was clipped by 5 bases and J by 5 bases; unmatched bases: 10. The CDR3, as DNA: TGTGCCAGCAGACGCCGGGACAGGGGGCTATGGACTGAAGCTTTCTTT. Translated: CASRRRDRGLWTEAFF.

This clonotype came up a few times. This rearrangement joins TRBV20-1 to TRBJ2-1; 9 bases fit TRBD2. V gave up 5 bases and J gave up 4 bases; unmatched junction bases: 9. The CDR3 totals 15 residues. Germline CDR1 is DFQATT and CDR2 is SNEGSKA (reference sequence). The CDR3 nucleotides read TGCAGTGCTCCCGTTCGCGGGGGGGAATACAATGAGCAGTTCTTC. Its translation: CSAPVRGGEYNEQFF.

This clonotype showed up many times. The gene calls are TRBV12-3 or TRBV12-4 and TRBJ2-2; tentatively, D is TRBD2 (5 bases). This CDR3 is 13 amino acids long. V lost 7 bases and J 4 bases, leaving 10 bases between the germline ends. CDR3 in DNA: TGTGCCAGCATTTGGGCGGGCACCGGGGAGCTGTTTTTT. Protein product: CASIWAGTGELFF.

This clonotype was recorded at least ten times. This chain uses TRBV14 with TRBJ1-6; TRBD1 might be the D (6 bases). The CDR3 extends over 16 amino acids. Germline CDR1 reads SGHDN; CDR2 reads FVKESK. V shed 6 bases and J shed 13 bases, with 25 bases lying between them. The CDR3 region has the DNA TGTGCCAGCAGTCATGGTGGGGGGCAGTCGGTTGGCCCCCTCCACTTT. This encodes CASSHGGGQSVGPLHF.

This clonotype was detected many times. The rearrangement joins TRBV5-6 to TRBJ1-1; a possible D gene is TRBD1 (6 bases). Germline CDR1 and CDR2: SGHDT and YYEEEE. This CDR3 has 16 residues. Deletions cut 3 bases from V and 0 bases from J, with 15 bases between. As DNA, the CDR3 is TGTGCCAGCAGCTCAATTAACAGGGTGTTGAACACTGAAGCTTTCTTT. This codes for CASSSINRVLNTEAFF.

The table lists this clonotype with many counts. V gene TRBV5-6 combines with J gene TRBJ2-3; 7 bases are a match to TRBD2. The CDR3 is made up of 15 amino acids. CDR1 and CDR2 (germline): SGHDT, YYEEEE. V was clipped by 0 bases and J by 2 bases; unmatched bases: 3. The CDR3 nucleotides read TGTGCCAGCAGCTTGGCCGGGACTATCACAGATACGCAGTATTTT. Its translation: CASSLAGTITDTQYF.

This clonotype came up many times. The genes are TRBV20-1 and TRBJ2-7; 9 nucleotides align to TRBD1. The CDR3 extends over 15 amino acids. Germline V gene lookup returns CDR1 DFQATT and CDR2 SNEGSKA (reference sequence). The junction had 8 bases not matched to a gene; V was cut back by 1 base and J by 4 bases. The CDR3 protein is CSARARDRVGYEQYF. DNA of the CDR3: TGCAGTGCTAGAGCGCGGGACAGGGTAGGGTACGAGCAGTACTTC.

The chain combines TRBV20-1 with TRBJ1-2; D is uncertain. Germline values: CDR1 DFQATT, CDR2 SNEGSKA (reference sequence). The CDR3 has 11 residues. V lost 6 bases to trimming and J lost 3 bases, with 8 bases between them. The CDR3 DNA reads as TGCAGTGCCCCCTCCTACTATGGCTACACCTTC. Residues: CSAPSYYGYTF.

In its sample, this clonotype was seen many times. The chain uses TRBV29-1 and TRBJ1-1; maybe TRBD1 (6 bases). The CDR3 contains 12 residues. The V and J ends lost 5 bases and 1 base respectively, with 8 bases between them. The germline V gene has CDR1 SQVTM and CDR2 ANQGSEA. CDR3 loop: CSVMGQNTEAFF. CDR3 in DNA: TGCAGCGTTATGGGACAGAACACTGAAGCTTTCTTT.

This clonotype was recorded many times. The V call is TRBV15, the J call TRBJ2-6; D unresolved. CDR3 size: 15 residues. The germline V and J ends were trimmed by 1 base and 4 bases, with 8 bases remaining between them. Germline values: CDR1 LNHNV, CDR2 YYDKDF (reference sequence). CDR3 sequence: CATSRGGTGANVLTF. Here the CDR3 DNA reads TGTGCCACCAGCAGAGGAGGAACAGGGGCCAACGTCCTGACTTTC.

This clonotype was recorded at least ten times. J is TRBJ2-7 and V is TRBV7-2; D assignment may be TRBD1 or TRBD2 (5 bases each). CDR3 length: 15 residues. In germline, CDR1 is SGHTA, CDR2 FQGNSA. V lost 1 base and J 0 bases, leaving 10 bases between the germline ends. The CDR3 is CASSLEWGSSYEQYF. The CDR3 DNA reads TGTGCCAGCAGCTTAGAATGGGGGAGCTCCTACGAGCAGTACTTC.

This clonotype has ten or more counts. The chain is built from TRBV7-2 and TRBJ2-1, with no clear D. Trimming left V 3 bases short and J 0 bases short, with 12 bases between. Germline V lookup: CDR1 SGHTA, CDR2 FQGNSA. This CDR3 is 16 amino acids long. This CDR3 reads CASSLASSSSYNEQFF. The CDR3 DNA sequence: TGTGCCAGCAGCTTGGCTTCCTCGAGCTCCTACAATGAGCAGTTCTTC.

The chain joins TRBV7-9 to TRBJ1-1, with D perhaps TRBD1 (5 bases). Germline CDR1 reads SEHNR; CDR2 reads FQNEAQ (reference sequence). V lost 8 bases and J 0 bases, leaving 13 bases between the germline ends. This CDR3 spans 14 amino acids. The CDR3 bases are TGTGCCAGCGGGGAGGGGTTCATGAACACTGAAGCTTTCTTT. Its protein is CASGEGFMNTEAFF.

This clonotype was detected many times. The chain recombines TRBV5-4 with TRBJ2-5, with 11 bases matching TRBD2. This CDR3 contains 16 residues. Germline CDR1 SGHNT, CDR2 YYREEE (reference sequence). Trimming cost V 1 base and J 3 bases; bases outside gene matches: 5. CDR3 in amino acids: CASSLRLLAGEETQYF. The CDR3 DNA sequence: TGTGCCAGCAGCTTGAGGTTACTAGCGGGGGAAGAGACCCAGTACTTC.

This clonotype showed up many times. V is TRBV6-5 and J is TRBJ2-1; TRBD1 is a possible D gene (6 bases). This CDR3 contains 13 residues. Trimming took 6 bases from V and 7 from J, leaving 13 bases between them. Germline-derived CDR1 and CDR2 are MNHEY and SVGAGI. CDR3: CASRLPTGNEQFF. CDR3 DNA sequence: TGTGCCAGCAGGCTACCAACAGGGAATGAGCAGTTCTTC.

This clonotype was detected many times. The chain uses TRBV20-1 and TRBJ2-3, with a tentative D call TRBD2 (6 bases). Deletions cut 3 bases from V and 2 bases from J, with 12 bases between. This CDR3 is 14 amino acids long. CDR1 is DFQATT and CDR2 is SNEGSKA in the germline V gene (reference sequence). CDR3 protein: CSASPGTVTDTQYF. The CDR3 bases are TGCAGTGCTAGTCCCGGGACTGTCACAGATACGCAGTATTTT.

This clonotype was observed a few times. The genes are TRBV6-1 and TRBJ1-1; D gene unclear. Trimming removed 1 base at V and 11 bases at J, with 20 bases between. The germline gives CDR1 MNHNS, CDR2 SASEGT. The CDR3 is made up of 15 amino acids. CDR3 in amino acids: CASSEGRGRGVRAFF. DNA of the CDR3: TGTGCCAGCAGTGAAGGCAGAGGGAGAGGCGTCAGGGCTTTCTTT.